Listed here is a single T cell receptor beta chain. The antigen is unknown. The record originates from a study of T cell responses to AZD1222 COVID-19 vaccine. The study's findings and limits: Recipients of two AZD1222 doses showed rising Spike-specific TCR breadth and depth. Seropositivity was recorded at baseline in only a handful of AZD1222 recipients. Sampling captured repertoires only after the peak T cell response. In the spike-specific TCR repertoire, nearly half reportedly target unmutated variant regions.

Germline lookup yields CDR1 SGHDT and CDR2 YYEEEE. V dropped 4 bases and J dropped 7 bases, with 14 bases sitting between them. CDR3 length: 13 residues. Sequencing used immunoSEQ multiplex PCR; TCRdb keeps in-frame clones, though not all of them. The sample lists 110,000 or so clones; approximately 91% were seen once. The sequence was obtained from an adult in good health. The sequencing here drew on peripheral blood, taken on day 0 of AZD1222 vaccination. V gene TRBV5-6 combines with J gene TRBJ1-1; a possible D gene is TRBD1 (6 bases). CDR3: CASSAWGRLEAFF. Written as DNA, the CDR3 is TGTGCCAGCAGCGCCTGGGGGCGCCTTGAAGCTTTCTTT.